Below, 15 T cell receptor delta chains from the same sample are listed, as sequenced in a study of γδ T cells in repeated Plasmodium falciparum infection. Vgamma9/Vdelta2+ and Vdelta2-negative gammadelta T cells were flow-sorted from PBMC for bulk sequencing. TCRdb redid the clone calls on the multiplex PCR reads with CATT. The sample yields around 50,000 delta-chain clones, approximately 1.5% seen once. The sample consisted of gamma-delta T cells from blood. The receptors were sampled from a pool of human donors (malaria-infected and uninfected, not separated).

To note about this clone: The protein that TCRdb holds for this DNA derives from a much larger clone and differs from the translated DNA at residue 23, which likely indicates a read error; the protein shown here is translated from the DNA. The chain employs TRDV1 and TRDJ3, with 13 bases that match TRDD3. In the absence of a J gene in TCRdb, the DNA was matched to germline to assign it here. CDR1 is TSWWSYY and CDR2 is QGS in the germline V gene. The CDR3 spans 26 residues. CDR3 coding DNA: TGTGCTCTTGGGGAACAGGGGGGGAGTACTGGGGGATACGAAGTATTTTCCTCCTGGGACACCCGAAAGATGTTTTTC. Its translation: CALGEQGGSTGGYEVFSSWDTRKMFF.

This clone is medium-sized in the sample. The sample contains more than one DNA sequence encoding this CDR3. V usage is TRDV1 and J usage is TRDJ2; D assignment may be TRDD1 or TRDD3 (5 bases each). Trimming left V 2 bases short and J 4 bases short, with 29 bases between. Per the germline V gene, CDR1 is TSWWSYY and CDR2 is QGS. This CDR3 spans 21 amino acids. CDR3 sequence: CALGEESYHEMGKGETAQLFF. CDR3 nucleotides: TGTGCTCTTGGGGAAGAGTCGTACCATGAAATGGGCAAAGGGGAGACAGCACAACTCTTCTTT.

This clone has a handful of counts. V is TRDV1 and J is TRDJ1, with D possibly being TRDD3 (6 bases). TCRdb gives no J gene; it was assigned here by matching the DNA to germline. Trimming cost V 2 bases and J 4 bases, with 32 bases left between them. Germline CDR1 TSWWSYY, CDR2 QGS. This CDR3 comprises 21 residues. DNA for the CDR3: TGTGCTCTTGGGGAAGAAGCCCAATGTGGGGGGGGGACCGAACCCATCGATAAACTCATCTTT. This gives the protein CALGEEAQCGGGTEPIDKLIF.

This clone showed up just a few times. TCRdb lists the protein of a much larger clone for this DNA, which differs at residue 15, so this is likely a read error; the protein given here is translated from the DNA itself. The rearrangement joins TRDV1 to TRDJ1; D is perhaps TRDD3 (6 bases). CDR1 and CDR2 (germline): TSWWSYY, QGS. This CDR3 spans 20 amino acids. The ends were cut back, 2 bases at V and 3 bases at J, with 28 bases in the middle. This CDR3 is CALGESKSRSPGEYADKLIF. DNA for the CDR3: TGTGCTCTTGGGGAATCGAAATCCCGCTCGCCTGGGGAGTACGCCGATAAACTCATCTTT.

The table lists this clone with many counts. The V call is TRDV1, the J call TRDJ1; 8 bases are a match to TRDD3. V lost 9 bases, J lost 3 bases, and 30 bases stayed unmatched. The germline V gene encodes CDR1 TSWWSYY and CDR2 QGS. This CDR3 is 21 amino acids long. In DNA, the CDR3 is TGTGCTCTCCAATCGTCGGCCTTCTCGTACTGGGGGCCACAAAGGGCCGATAAACTCATCTTT. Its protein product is CALQSSAFSYWGPQRADKLIF.

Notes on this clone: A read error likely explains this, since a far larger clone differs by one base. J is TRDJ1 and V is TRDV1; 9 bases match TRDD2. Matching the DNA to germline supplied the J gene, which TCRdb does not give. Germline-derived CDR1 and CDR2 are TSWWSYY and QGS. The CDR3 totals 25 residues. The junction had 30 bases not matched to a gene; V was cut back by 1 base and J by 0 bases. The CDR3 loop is CALGEHPAFLLQVGWVTPYTDKLIF. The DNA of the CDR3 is TGTGCTCTTGGGGAACACCCTGCCTTCCTACTCCAAGTGGGTTGGGTTACGCCGTACACCGATAAACTCATCTTT.

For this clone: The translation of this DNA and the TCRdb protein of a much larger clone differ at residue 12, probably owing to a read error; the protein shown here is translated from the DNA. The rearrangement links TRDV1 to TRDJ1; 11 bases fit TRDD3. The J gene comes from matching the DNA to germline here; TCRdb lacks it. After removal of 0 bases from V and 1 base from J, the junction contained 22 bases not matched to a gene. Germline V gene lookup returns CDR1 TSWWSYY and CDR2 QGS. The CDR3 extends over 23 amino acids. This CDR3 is CALGELQLPSYRLGDTSTDKLIF. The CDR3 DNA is TGTGCTCTTGGGGAACTTCAACTTCCTTCCTACCGGCTGGGGGATACTTCCACCGATAAACTCATCTTT.

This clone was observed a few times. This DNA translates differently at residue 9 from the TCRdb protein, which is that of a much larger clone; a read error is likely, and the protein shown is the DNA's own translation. The CDR3 sequence is CALGGTKVRKGDTLREFSWDTRQMFF. The CDR3 DNA reads TGTGCTCTTGGGGGAACTAAAGTCCGAAAGGGGGATACGCTTAGGGAGTTCTCCTGGGACACCCGACAGATGTTTTTC. The V call is TRDV1, the J call TRDJ3; 10 bases agree with TRDD3. TCRdb records no J gene; here it was assigned by comparing the DNA to germline. Per the germline V gene, CDR1 is TSWWSYY and CDR2 is QGS. V gave up 4 bases and J gave up 0 bases; unmatched junction bases: 27. CDR3 length: 26 residues.

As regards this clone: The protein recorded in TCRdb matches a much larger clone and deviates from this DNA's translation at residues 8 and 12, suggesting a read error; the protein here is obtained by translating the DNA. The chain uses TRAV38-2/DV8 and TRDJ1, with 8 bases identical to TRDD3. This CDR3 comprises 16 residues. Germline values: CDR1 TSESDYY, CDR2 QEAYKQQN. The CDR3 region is CAPGFGGFPYTGKLIF. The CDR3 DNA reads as TGTGCTCCCGGATTTGGGGGATTTCCGTACACCGGTAAACTCATCTTT.

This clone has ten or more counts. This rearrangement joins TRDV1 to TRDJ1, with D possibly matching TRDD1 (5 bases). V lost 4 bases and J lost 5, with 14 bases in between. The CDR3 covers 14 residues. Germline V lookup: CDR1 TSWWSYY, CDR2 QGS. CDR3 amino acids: CALGVRNVPDKLIF. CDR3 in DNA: TGTGCTCTTGGGGTCCGAAATGTGCCGGATAAACTCATCTTT.

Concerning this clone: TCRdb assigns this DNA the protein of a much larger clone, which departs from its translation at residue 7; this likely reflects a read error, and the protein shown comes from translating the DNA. CDR3 residues: CALGEGPPIASGVQVEDKLIF. CDR3 in DNA: TGTGCTCTTGGGGAGGGCCCTCCTATTGCCTCGGGGGTTCAGGTGGAAGATAAACTCATTTTT. For the V gene the call is TRDV1; the J gene has no call; TRDD3, the table's D call, lacks a check against the DNA. The CDR3 extends over 21 amino acids. From germline, CDR1 is TSWWSYY and CDR2 QGS.

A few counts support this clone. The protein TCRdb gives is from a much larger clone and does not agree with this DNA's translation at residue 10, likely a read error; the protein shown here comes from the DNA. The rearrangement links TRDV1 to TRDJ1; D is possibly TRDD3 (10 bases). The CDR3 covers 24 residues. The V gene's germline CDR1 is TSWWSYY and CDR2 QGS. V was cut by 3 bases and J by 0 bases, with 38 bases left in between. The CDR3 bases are TGTGCTCTTGGGGAGCCTTCCTACGGACTCTACTGGGGGATCGAACACGATTACACCGATAAACTCATCTTT. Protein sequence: CALGEPSYGLYWGIEHDYTDKLIF.

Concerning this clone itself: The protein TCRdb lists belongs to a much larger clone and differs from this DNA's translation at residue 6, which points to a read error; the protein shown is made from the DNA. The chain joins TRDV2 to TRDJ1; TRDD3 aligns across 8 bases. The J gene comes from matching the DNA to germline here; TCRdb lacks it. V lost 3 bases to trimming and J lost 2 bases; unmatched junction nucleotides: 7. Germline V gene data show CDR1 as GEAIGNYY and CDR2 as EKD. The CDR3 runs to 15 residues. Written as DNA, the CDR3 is TGTGCCTGTGACGCCTCACTGGGGGGGACCGATAAACTCATCTTT. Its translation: CACDASLGGTDKLIF.

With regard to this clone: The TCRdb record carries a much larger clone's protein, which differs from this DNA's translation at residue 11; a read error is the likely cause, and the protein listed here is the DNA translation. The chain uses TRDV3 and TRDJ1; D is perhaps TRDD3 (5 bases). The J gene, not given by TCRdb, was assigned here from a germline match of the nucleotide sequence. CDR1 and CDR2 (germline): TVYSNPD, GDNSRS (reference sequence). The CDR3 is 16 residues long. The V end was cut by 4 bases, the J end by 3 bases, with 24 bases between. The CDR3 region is CASKSRGGIHADKLIF. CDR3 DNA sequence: TGTGCCTCTAAAAGTCGGGGAGGTATCCACGCCGATAAACTCATCTTT.

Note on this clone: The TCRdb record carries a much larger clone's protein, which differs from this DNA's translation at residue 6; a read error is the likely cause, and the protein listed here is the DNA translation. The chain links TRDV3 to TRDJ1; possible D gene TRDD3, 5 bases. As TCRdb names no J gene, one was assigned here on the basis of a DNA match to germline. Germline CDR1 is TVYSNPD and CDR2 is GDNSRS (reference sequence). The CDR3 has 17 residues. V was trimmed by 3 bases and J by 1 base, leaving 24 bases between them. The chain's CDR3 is CALNGRTRYLFTDKLIF. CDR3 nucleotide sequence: TGTGCCTTAAATGGGAGAACCCGATACTTATTCACCGATAAACTCATCTTT.